A single sample gave rise to the 14 T cell receptor beta chains below, sequenced in a study of blood T cells in healthy people across ages. A sample-barcoded 5' primer and a J-beta primer mix were used in a second PCR of roughly 6 to 11 cycles. TCRdb called the 5' RACE reads again in MiXCR, with one record for every CDR3 protein. This table holds around 1,700,000 distinct CDR3 sequences, roughly 27% found once. Sequenced sample: blood. The source of these receptors is a woman in her 30s in good health.

This clonotype was recorded a few times. J is TRBJ2-5 and V is TRBV4-3; 8 bases are shared with TRBD1. The DNA end is a closer match to TRBJ2-7, so the J assignment may be wrong. The CDR3 length is 18 residues. The germline V gene has CDR1 LGHNA and CDR2 YSLEER. The CDR3 loop is CASSPQEARDRLLVEQYF. In DNA form, the CDR3 reads TGCGCCAGCAGCCCCCAAGAGGCCCGGGACAGGCTTTTGGTCGAGCAGTACTTC.

About this clonotype: Given a much more abundant clone one base away, this may be a read error. The chain employs TRBV10-1 and TRBJ2-7, with D possibly matching TRBD2 (6 bases). Germline CDR1 WNHNN, CDR2 SYGVQD (reference sequence). This CDR3 is built from 14 residues. The CDR3 DNA reads TGCGCCAGCAGTGCGGCACTAGCACCCTACAAGCAGTACTTC. Its translation: CASSAALAPYKQYF.

This clonotype was observed a few times. This chain joins TRBV3-1 and TRBJ2-3, with D perhaps TRBD1 or TRBD2 (6 bases each). CDR3 length: 15 residues. Trimming shortened V by 6 bases and J by 3 bases, and 16 bases separated the two germline ends. In germline, CDR1 is LGHDT, CDR2 YNNKEL (reference sequence). CDR3 sequence: CASSPGAVRTDTQYF. In DNA form, the CDR3 reads TGTGCCAGCAGTCCGGGGGCCGTTCGGACAGATACGCAGTATTTT.

This clonotype was seen repeatedly, ten times or more. The chain recombines TRBV28 with TRBJ2-4; D unresolved. This CDR3 has 13 amino acids. Looked up from germline, CDR1 is MDHEN and CDR2 is SYDVKM. Trimming took off 4 bases at V and 10 bases at J, with 14 bases between the two ends. CDR3 loop: CASSSGRFEIQYF. CDR3 DNA sequence: TGTGCCAGCAGTTCCGGCAGGTTTGAGATTCAGTACTTC. Supplemented by reference TRBV28 and TRBJ2-4, the full variable domain reads DVKVTQSSRYLVKRTGEKVFLECVQDMDHENMFWYRQDPGLGLRLIYFSYDVKMKEKGDIPEGYSVSREKKERFSLILESASTNQTSMYLCASSSGRFEIQYFGAGTRLSVL.

There are a few counts of this clonotype. The V call is TRBV2, the J call TRBJ2-1, with D unclear. Germline V gives CDR1 SNHLY, CDR2 FYNNEI. Between the trimmed V and J ends, which lost 1 base and 8 bases, there was a span of 12 bases. The CDR3 spans 14 residues. For the CDR3, the DNA is TGTGCCAGCAGTGAAGTTCTCAGAACTGATGAGCAGTTCTTC. Amino acids: CASSEVLRTDEQFF.

As to this clonotype: This may stem from a read error, because a much larger clone lies one nucleotide away. The DNA of the CDR3 is TGTGCCAGCAGTTACTCCGGGGGAGCGGGGAATGAGCAGTACTTC. Protein: CASSYSGGAGNEQYF. This chain links TRBV6-2 or TRBV6-3 with TRBJ2-5; the match to TRBD2 covers 7 bases. V lost 0 bases, J lost 11 bases, and 12 bases stayed unmatched. Germline CDR1 reads MNHEY; CDR2 reads SVGEGT. The CDR3 runs 15 residues.

The chain is built from TRBV20-1 and TRBJ2-1; 9 bases agree with TRBD2. CDR3 size: 14 residues. CDR1 is DFQATT and CDR2 is SNEGSKA in the germline V gene (reference sequence). J lost 4 bases, V lost 8 bases, and 9 bases had no gene match. CDR3 DNA sequence: TGCAGTACTGAGCCGACTAGCGGTTACAATGAGCAGTTCTTC. Translation gives CSTEPTSGYNEQFF.

This clonotype was detected a few times. This rearrangement joins TRBV4-2 to TRBJ2-6; D could derive from TRBD1 or TRBD2 (5 bases each). V dropped 3 bases and J dropped 3 bases, with 15 bases sitting between them. CDR3 size: 17 residues. Germline CDR1 and CDR2: LGHNA and YNFKEQ. The CDR3 coding sequence is TGTGCCAGCAGCCACAGTCTAAGAGGGGATGGGGCCAACGTCCTGACTTTC. Its protein product is CASSHSLRGDGANVLTF.

The CDR3 bases are TGTGCCAGCAGCTACGGCCCACCCGAGACCCAGTACTTC. This translates into CASSYGPPETQYF. The chain links TRBV7-2 to TRBJ2-4; D is uncertain. The J call may be mistaken, given a closer DNA end match to TRBJ2-5. The CDR3 has 13 amino acids. The germline V gene has CDR1 SGHTA and CDR2 FQGNSA.

The CDR3 region is CASSQNVASYEQYF. DNA for the CDR3: TGCGCCAGCAGCCAAAATGTGGCCTCCTACGAGCAGTACTTC. V usage is TRBV4-1 and J usage is TRBJ2-7; D gene ambiguous. Germline V gene sequence: CDR1 MGHRA, CDR2 YSYEKL. CDR3 length: 14 residues. Between the trimmed V and J ends, which lost 2 bases and 0 bases, there was a span of 8 bases.

This clonotype was counted many times. V usage is TRBV20-1 and J usage is TRBJ2-7, with D unclear. The germline gives CDR1 DFQATT, CDR2 SNEGSKA (reference sequence). V lost 1 base, J lost 5 bases, and 12 bases lay in between. This CDR3 is 13 amino acids long. CDR3 in DNA: TGCAGTGCTAGAGGGCAGTACGCCGACGAGCAGTACTTC. This gives the protein CSARGQYADEQYF.

This clonotype was found a few times. V and J are TRBV7-2 and TRBJ2-7; 8 positions agree with TRBD2. V lost 11 bases, J lost 1 base, and 7 bases stayed unmatched. This CDR3 region has 13 residues. Germline V gives CDR1 SGHTA, CDR2 FQGNSA. The CDR3 sequence: CAASGRGSYEQYF. The CDR3 DNA follows: TGTGCCGCGAGCGGGAGAGGGTCCTACGAGCAGTACTTC. Complete variable domain (other parts from reference TRBV7-2 and TRBJ2-7): GAGVSQSPSNKVTEKGKDVELRCDPISGHTALYWYRQSLGQGLEFLIYFQGNSAPDKSGLPSDRFSAERTGGSVSTLTIQRTQQEDSAVYLCAASGRGSYEQYFGPGTRLTVT.

This clonotype was seen at least ten times. This chain connects TRBV10-3 to TRBJ2-3; no firm D call. V was shortened by 2 bases and J by 6 bases, with 6 bases between the two germline ends. CDR1 is ENHRY, CDR2 SYGVKD, per germline. The CDR3 is 12 residues long. The chain's CDR3 is CAISETVDTQYF. CDR3 in DNA: TGTGCCATCAGTGAGACAGTGGATACGCAGTATTTT.

J is TRBJ2-1 and V is TRBV6-5; weak D call: TRBD2 (5 bases). The CDR3 extends over 16 amino acids. Germline-derived CDR1 and CDR2 are MNHEY and SVGAGI. The germline V and J ends were trimmed by 5 bases and 5 bases, with 19 bases remaining between them. The chain's CDR3 is CASSPRTPDTDNEQFF. CDR3 bases: TGTGCCAGCAGTCCCCGGACTCCCGATACAGACAATGAGCAGTTCTTC.